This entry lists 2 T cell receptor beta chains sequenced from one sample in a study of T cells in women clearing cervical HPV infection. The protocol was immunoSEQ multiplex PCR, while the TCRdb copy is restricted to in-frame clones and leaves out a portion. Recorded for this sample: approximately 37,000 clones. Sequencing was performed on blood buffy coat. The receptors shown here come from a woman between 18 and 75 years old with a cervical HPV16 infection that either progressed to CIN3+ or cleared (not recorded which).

CDR3 DNA, as far as it was read: TGCGCCAGCAGTCAACGGGTCCCAAAGAGGTACGAC. It is translated as CASSQRVPKRYD. The whole CDR3 region reads CASSQRVPKRYDYTF. The rearrangement uses TRBV23-1 and TRBJ1-2; D is unclear. The CDR3 end is not reached by the read, which stops 3 residues before it; the germline J gene fills it in. TRBV23-1 is classed as an ORF, of uncertain function. This CDR3 spans 15 amino acids.

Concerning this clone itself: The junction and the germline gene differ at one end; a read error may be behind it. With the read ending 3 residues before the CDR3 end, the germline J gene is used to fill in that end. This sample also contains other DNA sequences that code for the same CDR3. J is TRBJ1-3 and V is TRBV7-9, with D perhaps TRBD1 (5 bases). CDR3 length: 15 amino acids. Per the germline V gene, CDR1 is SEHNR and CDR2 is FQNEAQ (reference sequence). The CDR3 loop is CASSPGEVSGNTIYF. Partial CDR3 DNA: TGTGCCAGCAGCCCGGGGGAAGTGTCTGGAAACACG.